The source of this T cell receptor beta chain is a study of shared clonotypes between healthy human individuals. In the study overall: CD8 memory received one plate per donor, CD8 naive two, CD4 memory three and CD4 naive three. Study-wide points: Between a few donors, naive CD4 clonotypes were shared at a level of about 5%. In the sorted subsets, rarefaction showed sequencing was incomplete despite large depth.

This table comes from immunoSEQ multiplex PCR, and its TCRdb copy is limited to in-frame clones, with some not included. The sample shows under 1,100,000 clones, around three quarters of them seen only once. The germline gives CDR1 LNHDA, CDR2 SQIVND (reference sequence). The CDR3 consists of 14 residues. V gave up 6 bases and J gave up 0 bases; unmatched junction bases: 4. This clone was seen only once. Its antigen is currently unknown. The same CDR3 can be traced to other DNA sequences in this sample. Sequenced material: memory CD4+ T cells from PBMCs. Documented subset: CD45RA-negative fraction. V usage is TRBV19 and J usage is TRBJ2-7, with TRBD2 identical over 8 bases. The receptor comes from a young man in good health. Some clones in this sample may be carry-over from other donors' samples. CDR3 protein: CASSTSGTSYEQYF. The CDR3 bases are TGTGCCAGTAGCACTAGCGGTACCTCCTACGAGCAGTACTTC.